This TCR beta chain was captured in a study of CD8 T cells in ankylosing spondylitis (dated by TCRdb to 2015 to 2018). Context from the whole study: T cell receptor beta repertoires were profiled in healthy donors and ankylosing spondylitis patients so that disease-linked TCR variants could be found. The full study cohort was made up of roughly 25 ankylosing spondylitis patients and about a hundred healthy donors. Peripheral blood was sampled, and synovial fluid was also collected from ankylosing spondylitis patients.

This clonotype came up many times. Its specific antigen is unknown. A read error is possible here, since a much larger clone lies one base away. Study-wide findings and limitations: Blood from ankylosing spondylitis patients appeared to be characterized by a TCR beta motif composed of several highly homologous amino acid variants. In peripheral blood, the disease-linked clones were found at relatively low frequencies and had a CD8+ phenotype. According to the report, matched synovial fluid samples from ankylosing spondylitis patients were significantly enriched for the disease-linked clones. Some TCR beta motif variants had previously been reported in synovial fluid and blood of reactive arthritis patients, which suggested common disease-initiation mechanisms.

CDR1 is given as SNHLY and CDR2 as FYNNEI, both from the germline V gene. Including cysteine and phenylalanine, the CDR3 has 19 amino acids. Only the CDR3 region is kept as DNA, spanning 57 bases read in frame from base 1. V lost 8 bases and J lost 0 bases; the stretch between them is 26 bases long. Sequencing was performed on an Illumina HiSeq 2500. TCR beta libraries were prepared by quantitative 5'-RACE with molecular barcodes. Processing in the source paper ran as follows. Disease-linked TCR variants were identified with a new computational method built on a probabilistic model of VDJ rearrangement. The public reads were quality trimmed at Q25 with fastp and then assembled into clones with MiXCR by TCRdb, keeping productive beta chains. When rows share a CDR3 protein, they turn into one entry using the most common DNA and genes. These V and J calls rely on TCRdb rather than the paper's analysis. In this sample the table shows 500,000 or so distinct CDR3 sequences, under 5.5% of which occur a single time. The ten largest clonotypes hold approximately 3.5% of the sample.

The chain employs TRBV2 and TRBJ1-5, and the D gene may be TRBD1, 5 bases matching. The sequenced material came from blood, either unsorted or a sorted T cell fraction (not recorded which). The clonotype comes from a male donor with ankylosing spondylitis. CDR3 loop: CASWLYVLGVGDSNQPQHF. The DNA sequence follows: TGTGCCAGCTGGCTGTATGTACTAGGGGTAGGTGATAGCAATCAGCCCCAGCATTTT.